This T cell receptor beta chain is drawn from a study of blood T cell repertoires in COVID-19. At the level of the study: Samples taken during acute and convalescent COVID-19 were collected in the United States, Italy and Spain.

Deletions cut 5 bases from V and 6 bases from J, with 7 bases between. The germline CDR1 and CDR2 sequences are SGHTA and FQGNSA. The CDR3 sequence is 12 residues long. In the source study's methods: Reference gene primer amplification gave nucleated cell count estimates. Libraries were prepared by immunoSEQ multiplex PCR; TCRdb keeps only in-frame clonotypes and omits some of them. V and J calls and clone size are as listed in that table; D and trimming were resolved from the DNA. The sample consists of around 280,000 clones, 75% to 90% of them appearing once. Sequencing was carried out using peripheral blood. The sequence was collected from a woman in her forties or fifties who had recovered from COVID-19. The chain recombines TRBV7-2 with TRBJ2-2; no definite D call. CDR3 DNA: TGTGCCAGCAGCCATACACCCGGGGAGCTGTTTTTT. Translation gives CASSHTPGELFF.